Shown below are 6 T cell receptor beta chains from a single sample sequenced in a study of cytomegalovirus exposure and HLA in healthy donors. Some clones are missing from TCRdb's copy, which holds only in-frame ones; the method was immunoSEQ multiplex PCR. The data contain 150,000 to 200,000 clones, around 96% of them singletons. Material for sequencing was PBMCs. The receptors were gathered from a woman aged 18-35 years in good health and CMV-seronegative.

The chain has TRBV5-4 and TRBJ2-1; D possibly corresponds to TRBD1 (6 bases). The germline V and J ends were trimmed by 4 bases and 10 bases, with 15 bases remaining between them. CDR3 length: 13 residues. Germline V gene sequence: CDR1 SGHNT, CDR2 YYREEE (reference sequence). The CDR3 DNA follows: TGTGCCAGCAGCCAAACGGGACAACCCGAGCAGTTCTTC. This codes for CASSQTGQPEQFF.

V usage is TRBV11-2 and J usage is TRBJ1-2; tentative D call: TRBD1 (5 bases). CDR1 SGHAT and CDR2 FQNNGV come from the germline V gene. Trimming left V 1 base short and J 9 bases short, with 15 bases between. The CDR3 length is 14 residues. As DNA, the CDR3 is TGTGCCAGCAGCTTAGCCAACGGGCAGGGTCGCTACACCTTC. Amino acids: CASSLANGQGRYTF.

CDR3 bases: TGTGCCAGCAGGCCCCAGGGTCACTATGGCTACACCTTC. Protein product: CASRPQGHYGYTF. This chain uses TRBV6-5 with TRBJ1-2; perhaps TRBD1 as D (5 bases). Trimming shortened V by 6 bases and J by 3 bases, and 11 bases separated the two germline ends. Germline CDR1 reads MNHEY; CDR2 reads SVGAGI. The CDR3 has 13 amino acids.

CDR3 sequence (DNA): TGTGCCACCCTCGGACTAGCGGGGGGGGAATCGTCAGAGTTAGCTCGCACAGATACGCAGTATTTT. Residues: CATLGLAGGESSELARTDTQYF. The V and J genes are TRBV19 and TRBJ2-3; 15 bases fit TRBD2. Per the germline V gene, CDR1 is LNHDA and CDR2 is SQIVND (reference sequence). V lost 10 bases and J lost 1; bases outside the gene matches: 24. This CDR3 has 22 amino acids.

This chain links TRBV9 with TRBJ1-1; D gene uncertain. CDR1 and CDR2 (germline): SGDLS, YYNGEE. The CDR3 length is 14 residues. Trimming shortened V by 4 bases and J by 2 bases, and 12 bases separated the two germline ends. The CDR3 DNA sequence: TGTGCCAGCAGCCCCTGGACTGATAACACTGAAGCTTTCTTT. This translates into CASSPWTDNTEAFF.

The J gene is TRBJ1-1, the V gene TRBV7-9, with 10 bases that match TRBD1. CDR1 and CDR2 (germline): SEHNR, FQNEAQ (reference sequence). The CDR3 length is 15 residues. The V and J ends lost 4 bases and 10 bases, in that order; junction bases with no gene match: 12. The CDR3 reads CASSSSGTGARGAFF. As DNA, the CDR3 is TGTGCCAGCAGCTCCTCCGGGACAGGGGCGAGGGGAGCTTTCTTT.